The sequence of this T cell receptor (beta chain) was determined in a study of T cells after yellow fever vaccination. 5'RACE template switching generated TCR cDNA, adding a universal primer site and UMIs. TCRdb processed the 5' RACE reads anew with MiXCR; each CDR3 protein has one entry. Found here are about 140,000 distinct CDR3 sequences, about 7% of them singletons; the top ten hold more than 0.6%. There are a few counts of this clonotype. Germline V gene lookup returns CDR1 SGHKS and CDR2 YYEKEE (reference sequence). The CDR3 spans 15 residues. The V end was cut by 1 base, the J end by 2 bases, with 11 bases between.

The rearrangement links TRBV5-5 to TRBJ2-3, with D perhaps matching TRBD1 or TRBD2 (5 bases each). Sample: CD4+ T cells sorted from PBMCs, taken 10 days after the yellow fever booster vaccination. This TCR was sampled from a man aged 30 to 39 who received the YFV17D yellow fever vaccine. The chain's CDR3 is CASSLRGVVTDTQYF. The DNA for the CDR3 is TGTGCCAGCAGCTTGAGAGGGGTGGTCACAGATACGCAGTATTTT.